This T cell receptor beta chain originates from a study of blood T cells in healthy people across ages. General study results and limits: Higher naive T cell percentage went strongly together with higher TCR beta diversity. CMV status of donors was unknown, possibly confounding expanded clonotype changes.

Comments on this clonotype: As yet, its antigen is unknown.

Each donor supplied roughly 9 milliliters of peripheral blood. Extraction yielded at least 6 micrograms of total RNA per sample. The authors ran a second PCR of about 6 to 11 cycles using a sample-barcoded 5' primer and a J-beta primer mix. TCRdb ran MiXCR on the 5' RACE reads and lists one entry per CDR3 protein. The sample lists 890,000 or so distinct CDR3 sequences; 60% to 80% were seen once. Germline V gives CDR1 LGHNA, CDR2 YSLEER. The CDR3 is 16 residues long. V was shortened by 0 bases and J by 2 bases, with 13 bases between the two germline ends. The sequence was collected from a man aged 25-40 years in good health. This chain uses TRBV4-3 with TRBJ2-5, with D perhaps given as TRBD1 or TRBD2 (5 bases each). The specimen was blood. For the CDR3, the DNA is TGCGCCAGCAGCCAAGAGACCGGGACGGTGCAAGAGACCCAGTACTTC. Its translation is CASSQETGTVQETQYF.